The clone carrying this TCR beta chain was found once. Under the authors' procedure: Reference gene primer amplification in the assay estimated nucleated cell counts. Assay: immunoSEQ multiplex PCR; the TCRdb copy retains only in-frame clones and omits some. D and trimming were read from the DNA, whereas the V and J calls and clone size are those reported in that table. The sample holds under 60,000 clones, about nine tenths seen once. This CDR3 is 13 amino acids long. The ends lost 5 bases at V and 5 bases at J; junction bases unmatched: 3. Germline values: CDR1 SGHNT, CDR2 YENEEA. This sample was taken from a study of blood T cell repertoires in COVID-19.

The chain couples TRBV11-3 to TRBJ2-1; 7 bases match TRBD2. The origin of this receptor is a human donor in a cohort sampled during active COVID-19. Sequenced sample: peripheral blood. The CDR3 region is CASSPSGNNEQFF. The CDR3 DNA follows: TGTGCCAGCAGCCCCAGCGGGAACAATGAGCAGTTCTTC.